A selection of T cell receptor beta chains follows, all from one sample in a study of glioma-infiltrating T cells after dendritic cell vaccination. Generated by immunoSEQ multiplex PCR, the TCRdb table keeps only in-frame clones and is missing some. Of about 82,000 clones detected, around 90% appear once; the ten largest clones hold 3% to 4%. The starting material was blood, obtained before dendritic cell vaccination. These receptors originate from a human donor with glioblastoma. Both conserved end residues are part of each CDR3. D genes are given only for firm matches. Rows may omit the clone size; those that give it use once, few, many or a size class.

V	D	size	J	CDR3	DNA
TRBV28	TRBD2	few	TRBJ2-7	CASRITSGRSYEQYF	TGTGCCAGCAGAATTACTAGCGGGAGGTCCTACGAGCAGTACTTC
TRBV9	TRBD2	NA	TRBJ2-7	CASSVGGSGGYEQYF	TGTGCCAGCAGCGTAGGGGGTAGCGGGGGATACGAGCAGTACTTC
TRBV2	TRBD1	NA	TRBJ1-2	CASSKDRGLGGYTF	TGTGCCAGCAGTAAGGACAGGGGGCTGGGTGGCTACACCTTC
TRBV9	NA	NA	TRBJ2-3	CASSVWDTQSTDTQYF	TGTGCCAGCAGCGTTTGGGACACTCAAAGCACAGATACGCAGTATTTT
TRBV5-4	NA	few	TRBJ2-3	CASSFLVKDTQYF	TGTGCCAGCAGCTTTCTAGTAAAGGATACGCAGTATTTT
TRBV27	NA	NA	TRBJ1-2	CASSSRDSNNYGYTF	TGTGCCAGCAGTTCCCGGGACTCTAATAACTATGGCTACACCTTC
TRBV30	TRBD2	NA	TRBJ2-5	CAWSVRFGGGVQETQYF	TGTGCCTGGAGTGTAAGGTTCGGCGGGGGGGTACAAGAGACCCAGTACTTC
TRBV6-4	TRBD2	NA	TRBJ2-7	CASSPTSGGAEQYF	TGTGCCAGCAGCCCGACTAGCGGGGGGGCCGAGCAGTACTTC
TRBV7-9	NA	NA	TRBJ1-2	CASSLDFDPTGYGYTF	TGTGCCAGCAGCTTAGATTTCGACCCGACTGGCTATGGCTACACCTTC
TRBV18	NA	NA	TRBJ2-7	CASSPPMQGGYEQYF	TGTGCCAGCTCACCACCAATGCAGGGGGGATACGAGCAGTACTTC
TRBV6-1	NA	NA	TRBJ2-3	CASLYTGSTDTQYF	TGTGCCAGCCTGTACACGGGTAGCACAGATACGCAGTATTTT
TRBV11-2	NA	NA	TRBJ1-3	CASSFTGYRNTIYF	TGTGCCAGCAGCTTCACAGGGTATAGAAACACCATATATTTT
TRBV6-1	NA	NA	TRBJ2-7	CASTGATDYEQYF	TGTGCCAGCACAGGGGCCACCGACTACGAGCAGTACTTC
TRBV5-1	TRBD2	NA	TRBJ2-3	CASSLQLAGGTDTQYF	TGCGCCAGCAGCTTGCAGTTAGCGGGGGGCACAGATACGCAGTATTTT
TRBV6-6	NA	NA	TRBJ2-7	CASRPPTRQIYEQYF	TGTGCCAGCAGACCCCCTACAAGACAGATCTACGAGCAGTACTTC
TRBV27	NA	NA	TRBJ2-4	CASSPNVRANIQYF	TGTGCCAGCAGTCCCAATGTGAGGGCGAACATTCAGTACTTC
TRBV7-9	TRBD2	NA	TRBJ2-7	CASSSDRVAGSYEQYF	TGTGCCAGCAGCTCCGATAGGGTAGCGGGGTCCTACGAGCAGTACTTC
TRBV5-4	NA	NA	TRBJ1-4	CASSSGGSEKLFF	TGTGCCAGCAGCTCGGGAGGGAGTGAAAAACTGTTTTTT
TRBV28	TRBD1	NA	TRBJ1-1	CASRYSGGRRNTEAFF	TGTGCCAGCAGGTACTCAGGGGGTCGGAGGAACACTGAAGCTTTCTTT
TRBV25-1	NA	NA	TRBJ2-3	CASSERGSGVDGTDTQYF	TGTGCCAGCAGTGAACGGGGGTCGGGGGTAGATGGAACAGATACGCAGTATTTT
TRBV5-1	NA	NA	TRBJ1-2	CASSLSLTGGGYTF	TGCGCCAGCAGCTTGAGTCTCACCGGCGGTGGCTACACCTTC
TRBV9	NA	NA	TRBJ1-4	CASSAGQNEKLFF	TGTGCCAGCAGCGCGGGACAAAATGAAAAACTGTTTTTT
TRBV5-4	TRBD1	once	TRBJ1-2	CASSLGPGQGSGYTF	TGTGCCAGCAGCTTGGGGCCGGGACAGGGCAGTGGCTACACCTTC
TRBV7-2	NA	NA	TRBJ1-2	CASSPGEGVYGYTF	TGTGCCAGCAGCCCCGGGGAAGGAGTATATGGCTACACCTTC
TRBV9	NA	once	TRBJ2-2	CASSPEGDGELFF	TGTGCCAGCAGCCCAGAGGGGGACGGGGAGCTGTTTTTT
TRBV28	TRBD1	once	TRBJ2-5	CASSARDRGETQYF	TGTGCCAGCAGTGCCCGGGACAGGGGGGAGACCCAGTACTTC
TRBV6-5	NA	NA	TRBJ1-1	CASSWVWEGTITKAFF	TGTGCCAGCAGTTGGGTGTGGGAGGGGACGATAACGAAAGCTTTCTTT
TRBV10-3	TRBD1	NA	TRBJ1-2	CAISEDRGHGYTF	TGTGCCATCAGTGAGGACAGGGGACATGGCTACACCTTC
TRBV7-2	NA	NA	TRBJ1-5	CASSLGRGDQPQHF	TGTGCCAGCAGCTTAGGCAGGGGAGATCAGCCCCAGCATTTT
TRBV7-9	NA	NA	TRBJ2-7	CASSRDTLSYEQYF	TGTGCCAGCAGTCGGGATACCCTTTCCTACGAGCAGTACTTC
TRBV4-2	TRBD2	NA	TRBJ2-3	CASRPGSGRTGVDTQYF	TGTGCCAGCAGACCCGGTAGCGGGAGGACCGGAGTAGATACGCAGTATTTT
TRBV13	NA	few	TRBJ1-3	CASSPGHRGNTIYF	TGTGCCAGCAGCCCGGGACACCGCGGAAACACCATATATTTT
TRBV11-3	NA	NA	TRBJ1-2	CASSSQDRKSNYGYTF	TGTGCCAGCAGCTCACAGGACAGAAAGTCTAACTATGGCTACACCTTC